Listed here is a single T cell receptor beta chain. V gave up 2 bases and J gave up 1 base, with 6 bases separating them. The CDR3 length is 14 residues. Germline V lookup: CDR1 MGHDK, CDR2 SYGVNS. The primer mix had 60 Vbeta and 13 Jbeta primers. The protocol was immunoSEQ multiplex PCR, while the TCRdb copy is restricted to in-frame clones and leaves out a portion. Seen here are 150,000 to 200,000 clones, about 81% observed once, and the top ten hold about 1.9%. This sample is part of a study of cytomegalovirus exposure and HLA in healthy donors. The gene calls are TRBV25-1 and TRBJ1-3; D unclear. Sequencing was performed on PBMCs. The origin of this receptor is a woman between 18 and 29 years old in good health and CMV-seronegative. The CDR3 DNA reads TGTGCCAGCAGTGAAGGCAGGTCTGGAAACACCATATATTTT. It is translated as CASSEGRSGNTIYF.